Each of the 8 T cell receptor beta chains below was sequenced from the same sample in a study of blood T cell repertoires in COVID-19. Only in-frame clones appear in the TCRdb table, and some are missing; sequencing was by immunoSEQ multiplex PCR. The sample contains tens of thousands of clones, roughly 84% of which appear only once. Sequenced sample: peripheral blood. All receptors derive from a man aged 45-65 years with acute or convalescent COVID-19.

This clone has more than one count but fewer than ten. The chain has TRBV27 and TRBJ2-1; 9 bases line up with TRBD1. V dropped 5 bases and J dropped 4; count of bases not matched to a gene: 9. Germline V CDR1 and CDR2: MNHEY, SMNVEV (reference sequence). CDR3 size: 16 residues. CDR3: CASSTSGTGKYNEQFF. The CDR3, as DNA: TGTGCCAGCAGTACATCTGGGACAGGGAAATACAATGAGCAGTTCTTC.

The rearrangement links TRBV18 to TRBJ1-2; D remains unclear. The CDR3 runs 17 residues. Germline CDR1 is KGHSH and CDR2 is LQKENI. V shed 2 bases and J shed 0 bases, with 16 bases lying between them. This CDR3 reads CASSPFDPTLPNYGYTF. The DNA for the CDR3 is TGTGCCAGCTCACCATTTGATCCAACTCTACCTAACTATGGCTACACCTTC.

The genes are TRBV9 and TRBJ2-1, with D possibly matching TRBD2 (5 bases). The CDR3 sequence is 15 residues long. Germline CDR1 SGDLS, CDR2 YYNGEE. Trimming cost V 5 bases and J 9 bases, with 21 bases left between them. As DNA, the CDR3 is TGTGCCAGCAGGGAGACCGGAGGTAGCCATAGTGAGCAGTTCTTC. Translated: CASRETGGSHSEQFF.

This chain connects TRBV29-1 to TRBJ2-1, with 14 nucleotides matching TRBD2. Per the germline V gene, CDR1 is SQVTM and CDR2 is ANQGSEA. With 6 bases clipped from V and 0 bases from J, the junction kept 7 bases outside the gene matches. The CDR3 totals 17 residues. In DNA, the CDR3 is TGCAGCGTAGCAGGGACTAGCGGGAGTCCCTCCTACAATGAGCAGTTCTTC. Protein: CSVAGTSGSPSYNEQFF.

This chain uses TRBV9 with TRBJ1-2, with 8 bases lining up with TRBD1. The germline V gene encodes CDR1 SGDLS and CDR2 YYNGEE. V shed 0 bases, J shed 6 bases, and the junction held 7 bases outside the gene matches. There are 15 residues in the CDR3. The CDR3 reads CASSVAETGDHGYTF. CDR3 DNA: TGTGCCAGCAGCGTAGCTGAGACAGGGGATCATGGCTACACCTTC.

The gene calls are TRBV29-1 and TRBJ2-2, with D possibly TRBD1 on 5 matching bases. CDR1 SQVTM and CDR2 ANQGSEA come from the germline V gene. Trimming removed 6 bases at V and 5 bases at J, with 22 bases between. The CDR3 length is 16 residues. The CDR3 nucleotides read TGCAGCGTAGCTTTCACAGGAACGGTTGGAACCGGGGAGCTGTTTTTT. This gives the protein CSVAFTGTVGTGELFF.

The genes are TRBV27 and TRBJ2-1; 8 bases agree with TRBD2. The length of the CDR3 is 16 residues. The ends lost 7 bases at V and 0 bases at J; junction bases unmatched: 8. Germline V gives CDR1 MNHEY, CDR2 SMNVEV (reference sequence). DNA of the CDR3: TGTGCCAGCATCGGGGCGGGGACTAGCTCCTACAATGAGCAGTTCTTC. It yields the protein CASIGAGTSSYNEQFF.

The chain recombines TRBV5-1 with TRBJ1-5; 12 nucleotides match TRBD1. The V and J ends lost 4 bases and 6 bases, in that order; junction bases with no gene match: 2. CDR1 and CDR2 (germline): SGHRS, YFSETQ. The CDR3 sequence is 14 residues long. The CDR3 bases are TGCGCCAGCAGCCCGGGACAGGGGGCTCAGCCCCAGCATTTT. It specifies CASSPGQGAQPQHF.